This TCR beta chain was sequenced in a study of beta chain features in type 1 diabetes. The study, taken as a whole, reports: Whatever favoring of shorter templates PCR might show would apply equally to patients and controls. Type 1 diabetes patients showed a moderate but significant shortening of TCRB CDR3s in all four CD4+ subsets. The naive, central memory and Treg TCRB repertoires looked more alike in patients than they did in healthy donors.

Trimming took off 3 bases at V and 5 bases at J, with 14 bases between the two ends. The CDR3 is 15 residues long. CDR1 is ENHRY and CDR2 is SYGVKD in the germline V gene. Reverse transcription of all isolated RNA meant that expressed TCRB transcripts were sequenced. Several million reads per sample on average were obtained from naive, central memory and regulatory T cell samples. The protocol was immunoSEQ multiplex PCR, while the TCRdb copy is restricted to in-frame clones and leaves out a portion. The table records under 500,000 clones, roughly 31% of them present only once. In regard to this clone: Its antigen remains unidentified.

The V and J genes are TRBV10-3 and TRBJ1-5; D unresolved. This clonotype was obtained from a man between 18 and 29 years old in good health. Sequenced material: naive CD4+ T cells from blood. The CDR3 is CAISDPGEGYQPQHF. The CDR3 coding sequence is TGTGCCATCAGTGATCCCGGGGAAGGGTATCAGCCCCAGCATTTT.